This T cell receptor (beta chain) was captured in a study of T cell repertoires in aging, cancer and after chemotherapy. Across the study: Glioblastoma patients receiving temozolomide-based therapy gave paired samples before and after chemotherapy.

Comments on this clonotype: Its antigen is unidentified.

TCR beta rearrangements were amplified from peripheral blood genomic DNA. Rearranged V-D-J TRB sequences were amplified with a mixed TRB-A/B primer pool. TCRdb itself ran the multiplex PCR reads through MiXCR, one entry per CDR3 protein. The sample includes 2,000 to 3,000 distinct CDR3 sequences, around 66% seen only once; the top ten take around 26%. Germline CDR1 and CDR2: MNHNS and SASEGT. V shed 5 bases and J shed 5 bases, with 16 bases lying between them. The CDR3 loop spans 15 amino acids. General study findings and limits: In cancer patients, declining TCR diversity with age involved lost richness and lost evenness. Compared with age-matched healthy donors, untreated hematological or solid cancer patients showed higher blood TCR clonality.

The chain is built from TRBV6-1 and TRBJ1-5; possibly TRBD1 for D (5 bases). Sequencing input: blood. This TCR came from a human donor with a solid tumor. The CDR3 is CASSLGMGGYQPQHF. As DNA, the CDR3 is TGTGCCAGCAGTCTGGGCATGGGGGGGTATCAGCCCCAGCATTTT.